These T cell receptor beta chains were read from a single sample in a study of blood T cells in healthy people across ages. TCRdb reanalysed the 5' RACE reads using MiXCR and keeps one entry per CDR3 protein. The sample yields 1.2 million to 1.5 million distinct CDR3 sequences, 59% seen once. The sample was blood. Receptors originate from a man younger than 30 in good health. Each CDR3 is given with its conserved first and last residue. Fields, in order: D gene, clone size, CDR3 length, J gene, V gene, CDR3 DNA, CDR3 protein. The D gene is left open where the match is weak. Clone size is given for some rows only: seen once, a few or many times, or a class if the clone is expanded.

D: NA; size: few; length: 15; J: TRBJ1-4; V: TRBV20-1; DNA: TGCAGTGCTTCCCCCCACAGGCTTCTTAATGAAAAACTGTTTTTT; CDR3: CSASPHRLLNEKLFF
D: NA; size: once; length: 11; J: TRBJ1-6; V: TRBV29-1; DNA: TGCAGCGCTGAAGTCCATTCACCCCTCCACTTT; CDR3: CSAEVHSPLHF
D: TRBD2; size: NA; length: 16; J: TRBJ2-3; V: TRBV4-1; DNA: TGCGCCAGCAGCCTATTCGAGCGGGGGGGAGAAGATACGCAGTATTTT; CDR3: CASSLFERGGEDTQYF
D: NA; size: NA; length: 14; J: TRBJ1-2; V: TRBV10-3; DNA: TGTGCCATCAGGCCCCCCGGGGACGGCGCCGGGGACACCTTC; CDR3: CAIRPPGDGAGDTF
D: NA; size: NA; length: 12; J: TRBJ1-2; V: TRBV29-1; DNA: TGCAGCGTTGAAGTATGGTTCTATGGCTACACCTTC; CDR3: CSVEVWFYGYTF
D: TRBD2; size: NA; length: 17; J: TRBJ2-1; V: TRBV6-1; DNA: TGTGCCAGCAGTGAAGAGGTAACTAGCGGTTCCTACAATGAGCAGTTCTTC; CDR3: CASSEEVTSGSYNEQFF
D: TRBD1; size: NA; length: 14; J: TRBJ1-6; V: TRBV10-3; DNA: TGTGCCATCAGCCGGGACAGGGAGGGATCACCCCTCCACTTT; CDR3: CAISRDREGSPLHF
D: TRBD1; size: NA; length: 14; J: TRBJ2-5; V: TRBV29-1; DNA: TGCAGCGTTGCCCCTTCGGACAGGTTGGAGACCCAGTACTTC; CDR3: CSVAPSDRLETQYF
D: NA; size: NA; length: 13; J: TRBJ1-4; V: TRBV11-2; DNA: TGTGCCAGCAGCTTGGCAAGACAGGCTGAACTGTTTTTT; CDR3: CASSLARQAELFF
D: NA; size: once; length: 14; J: TRBJ1-1; V: TRBV29-1; DNA: TGCAGCGTTGTAAGGGGTCCGGCGGGCACTGAAGCTTTCTTT; CDR3: CSVVRGPAGTEAFF
D: TRBD2; size: NA; length: 17; J: TRBJ2-3; V: TRBV12-3/TRBV12-4; DNA: TGTGCCAGCAGTTTATTGCAGGCTAGCGGGAGTTCAGATACGCAGTACTTT; CDR3: CASSLLQASGSSDTQYF
D: NA; size: NA; length: 14; J: TRBJ1-1; V: TRBV12-3/TRBV12-4; DNA: TGTGCCAGCAGGGGGGAAGATTTGAACACTGAAGCTTTCTTT; CDR3: CASRGEDLNTEAFF
D: NA; size: few; length: 13; J: TRBJ1-4; V: TRBV29-1; DNA: TGCAGCGTTGAGGGGAGGGCGGGAGAAAAACTGTTTTTT; CDR3: CSVEGRAGEKLFF
D: TRBD2; size: few; length: 13; J: TRBJ2-7; V: TRBV20-1; DNA: TGCAGTGCCGCGACTAGCGGGAGGGCCGAGCAGTACTTC; CDR3: CSAATSGRAEQYF
D: NA; size: NA; length: 12; J: TRBJ2-3; V: TRBV20-1; DNA: TGCAGTCCGAGGGGGTACACAGATACGCAGTATTTT; CDR3: CSPRGYTDTQYF
D: NA; size: NA; length: 15; J: TRBJ2-3; V: TRBV4-1; DNA: TGCGCCAGCAGCCAAGGGGCCTACACCACAGATACGCAGTATTTT; CDR3: CASSQGAYTTDTQYF
D: NA; size: NA; length: 13; J: TRBJ2-7; V: TRBV12-3/TRBV12-4; DNA: TGTGCCAGCAGTCGGGACACTCCCAACGAGCAGTACTTC; CDR3: CASSRDTPNEQYF
D: NA; size: NA; length: 14; J: TRBJ2-4; V: TRBV3-1; DNA: TGTGTCAGCAGTCTCTCGGGGTCCCAAAACATTCAGTACTTC; CDR3: CVSSLSGSQNIQYF
D: NA; size: NA; length: 15; J: TRBJ1-4; V: TRBV25-1; DNA: TGTGCCAGCAGTCCAGCCTTCAGGGAGGACGAAAAACTGTTTTTT; CDR3: CASSPAFREDEKLFF
D: NA; size: many; length: 13; J: TRBJ1-1; V: TRBV25-1; DNA: TGTGCCAGCAGTGAGACTTCTAGCCCTGAAGCTTTCTTT; CDR3: CASSETSSPEAFF
D: TRBD2; size: NA; length: 11; J: TRBJ2-5; V: TRBV28; DNA: TGTGCCAGCAGCTCAAGGGACTACCAGTACTTC; CDR3: CASSSRDYQYF
D: NA; size: NA; length: 15; J: TRBJ1-2; V: TRBV4-1; DNA: TGCGCCAGCAGCCAAGTAACCCAGGGGTACTATGGCTACACCTTC; CDR3: CASSQVTQGYYGYTF
D: NA; size: NA; length: 16; J: TRBJ2-3; V: TRBV7-9; DNA: TGTGCCAGCAGCCCATCGGGAATAGACCACACAGATACGCAGTATTTT; CDR3: CASSPSGIDHTDTQYF
D: NA; size: NA; length: 17; J: TRBJ1-5; V: TRBV5-5; DNA: TGTGCCAGCAGCTCTCGTTTCGCCGACGAAAGGGATCAGCCCCAGCATTTT; CDR3: CASSSRFADERDQPQHF
D: NA; size: NA; length: 18; J: TRBJ2-1; V: TRBV27; DNA: TGTGCCAGCACCCGAAGCGCGGGGAGCCCTAGCTCCTACAATGAGCAGTTCTTC; CDR3: CASTRSAGSPSSYNEQFF
D: NA; size: NA; length: 16; J: TRBJ1-5; V: TRBV7-2; DNA: TGTGCCAGCAGCCCAATGGTCAGAGCAGGCAATCAGCCCCAGCATTTT; CDR3: CASSPMVRAGNQPQHF